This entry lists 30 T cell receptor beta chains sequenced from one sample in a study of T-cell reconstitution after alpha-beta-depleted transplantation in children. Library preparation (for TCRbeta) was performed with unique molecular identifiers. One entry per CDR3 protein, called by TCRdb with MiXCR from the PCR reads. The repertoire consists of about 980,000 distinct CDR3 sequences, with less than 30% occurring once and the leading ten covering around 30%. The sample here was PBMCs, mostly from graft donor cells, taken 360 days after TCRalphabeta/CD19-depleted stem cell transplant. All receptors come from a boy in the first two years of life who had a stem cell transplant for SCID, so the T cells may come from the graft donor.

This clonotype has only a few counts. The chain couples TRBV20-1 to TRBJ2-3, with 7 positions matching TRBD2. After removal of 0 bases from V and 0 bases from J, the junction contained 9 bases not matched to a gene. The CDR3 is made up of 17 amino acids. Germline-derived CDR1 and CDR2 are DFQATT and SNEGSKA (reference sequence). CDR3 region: CSARDARNGGSTDTQYF. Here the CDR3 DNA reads TGCAGTGCTAGAGATGCTCGTAACGGGGGGAGCACAGATACGCAGTATTTT.

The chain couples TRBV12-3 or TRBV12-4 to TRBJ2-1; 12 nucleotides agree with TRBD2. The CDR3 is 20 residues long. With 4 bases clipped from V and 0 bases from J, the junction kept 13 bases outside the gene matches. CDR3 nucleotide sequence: TGTGCCAGCAGTTCTCCGACTAGCGGGGGCCCGAAGTTCTCCTACAATGAGCAGTTCTTC. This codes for CASSSPTSGGPKFSYNEQFF.

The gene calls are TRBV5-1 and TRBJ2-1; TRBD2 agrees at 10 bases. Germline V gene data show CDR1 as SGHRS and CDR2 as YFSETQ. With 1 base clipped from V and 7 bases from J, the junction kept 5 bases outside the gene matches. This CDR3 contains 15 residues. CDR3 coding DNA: TGCGCCAGCAGCTTGTTAAGCGGGGGGGTGAATGAGCAGTTCTTC. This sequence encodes CASSLLSGGVNEQFF.

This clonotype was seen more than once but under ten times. CDR3 loop: CASTRPGGRYNEQFF. The DNA for the CDR3 is TGTGCCAGCACCCGACCTGGGGGGCGCTACAATGAGCAGTTCTTC. The chain couples TRBV5-6 to TRBJ2-1; either TRBD1 or TRBD2 may supply D (6 bases each). The CDR3 is 15 amino acids. Trimming left V 6 bases short and J 3 bases short, with 16 bases between. Per the germline V gene, CDR1 is SGHDT and CDR2 is YYEEEE. Filled out from reference TRBV5-6 and TRBJ2-1, the complete variable domain reads DAGVTQSPTHLIKTRGQQVTLRCSPKSGHDTVSWYQQALGQGPQFIFQYYEEEERQRGNFPDRFSGHQFPNYSSELNVNALLLGDSALYLCASTRPGGRYNEQFFGPGTRLTVL.

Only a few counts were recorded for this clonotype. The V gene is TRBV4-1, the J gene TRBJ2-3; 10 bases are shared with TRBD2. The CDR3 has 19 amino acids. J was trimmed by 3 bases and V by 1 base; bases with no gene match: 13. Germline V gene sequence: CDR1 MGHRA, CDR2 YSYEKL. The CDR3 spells CASSQVWKWASGSTDTQYF. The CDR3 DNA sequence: TGCGCCAGCAGCCAAGTTTGGAAGTGGGCTAGCGGGAGTACAGATACGCAGTATTTT.

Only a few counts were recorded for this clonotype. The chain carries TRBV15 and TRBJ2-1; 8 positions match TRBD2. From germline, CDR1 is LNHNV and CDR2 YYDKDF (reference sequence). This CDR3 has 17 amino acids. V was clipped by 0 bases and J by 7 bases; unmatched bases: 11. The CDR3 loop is CATSRDLRLAGANEQFF. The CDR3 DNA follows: TGTGCCACCAGCAGAGATCTTAGGCTAGCGGGTGCTAATGAGCAGTTCTTC.

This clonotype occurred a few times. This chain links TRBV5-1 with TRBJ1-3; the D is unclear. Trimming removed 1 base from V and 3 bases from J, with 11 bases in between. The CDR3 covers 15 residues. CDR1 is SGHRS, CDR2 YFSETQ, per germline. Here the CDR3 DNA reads TGCGCCAGCAGCTTGCCGAGGGAGTATGGAAACACCATATATTTT. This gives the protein CASSLPREYGNTIYF.

The CDR3 sequence is CASKTSGGSTDTQYF. CDR3 coding DNA: TGTGCCAGTAAGACTAGCGGGGGAAGCACAGATACGCAGTATTTT. The chain links TRBV19 to TRBJ2-3; the match to TRBD2 covers 12 bases. Germline V gene sequence: CDR1 LNHDA, CDR2 SQIVND (reference sequence). The CDR3 is made up of 15 amino acids. Trimming removed 7 bases from V and 0 bases from J; junction bases left unmatched: 2.

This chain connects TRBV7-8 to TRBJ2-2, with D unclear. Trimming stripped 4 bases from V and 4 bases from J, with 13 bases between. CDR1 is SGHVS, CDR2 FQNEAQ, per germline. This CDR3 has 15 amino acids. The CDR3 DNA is TGTGCCAGCAGCTGGGTGATATCCTCCACCGGGGAGCTGTTTTTT. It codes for CASSWVISSTGELFF.

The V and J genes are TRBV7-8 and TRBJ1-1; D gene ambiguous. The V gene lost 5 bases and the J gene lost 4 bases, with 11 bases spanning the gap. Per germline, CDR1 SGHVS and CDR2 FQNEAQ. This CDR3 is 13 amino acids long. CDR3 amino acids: CASSPGPSTEAFF. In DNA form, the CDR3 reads TGTGCCAGCAGCCCCGGGCCCTCCACTGAAGCTTTCTTT.

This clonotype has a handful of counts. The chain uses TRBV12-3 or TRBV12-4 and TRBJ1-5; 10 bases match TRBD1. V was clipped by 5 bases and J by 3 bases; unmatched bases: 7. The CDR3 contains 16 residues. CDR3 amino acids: CASSPWDRGPNQPQHF. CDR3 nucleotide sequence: TGTGCCAGCAGTCCCTGGGACAGGGGACCCAATCAGCCCCAGCATTTT.

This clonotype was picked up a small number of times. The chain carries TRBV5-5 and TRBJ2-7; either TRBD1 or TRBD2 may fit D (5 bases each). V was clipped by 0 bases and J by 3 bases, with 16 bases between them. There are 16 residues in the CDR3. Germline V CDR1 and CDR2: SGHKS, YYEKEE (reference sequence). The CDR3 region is CASSLAIRESIYEQYF. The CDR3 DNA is TGTGCCAGCAGCTTGGCCATCAGGGAGAGTATCTACGAGCAGTACTTC.

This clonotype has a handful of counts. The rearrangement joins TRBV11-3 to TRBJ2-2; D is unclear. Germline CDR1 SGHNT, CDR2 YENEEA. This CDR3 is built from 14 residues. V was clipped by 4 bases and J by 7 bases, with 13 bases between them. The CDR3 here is CASSSTSWSGELFF. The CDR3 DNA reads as TGTGCCAGCAGCTCAACTTCTTGGAGCGGGGAGCTGTTTTTT.

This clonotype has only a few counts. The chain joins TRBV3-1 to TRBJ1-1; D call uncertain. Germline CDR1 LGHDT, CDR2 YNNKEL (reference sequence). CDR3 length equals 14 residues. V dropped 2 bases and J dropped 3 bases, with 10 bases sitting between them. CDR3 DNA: TGTGCCAGCAGCCAAACCCAGTGGGACACTGAAGCTTTCTTT. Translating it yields CASSQTQWDTEAFF.

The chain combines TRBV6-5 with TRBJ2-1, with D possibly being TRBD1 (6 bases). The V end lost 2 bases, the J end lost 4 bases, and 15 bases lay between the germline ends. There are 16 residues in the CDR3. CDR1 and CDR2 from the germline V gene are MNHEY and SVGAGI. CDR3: CASSYPNRERYNEQFF. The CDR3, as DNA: TGTGCCAGCAGTTACCCGAACAGGGAACGGTACAATGAGCAGTTCTTC.

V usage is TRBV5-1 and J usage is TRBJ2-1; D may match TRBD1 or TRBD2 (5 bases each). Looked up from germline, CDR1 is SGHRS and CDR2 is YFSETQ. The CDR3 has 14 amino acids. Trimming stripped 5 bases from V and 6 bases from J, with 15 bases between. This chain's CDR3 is CASRSRQTTNEQFF. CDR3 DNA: TGCGCCAGCAGATCGAGACAGACTACCAATGAGCAGTTCTTC.

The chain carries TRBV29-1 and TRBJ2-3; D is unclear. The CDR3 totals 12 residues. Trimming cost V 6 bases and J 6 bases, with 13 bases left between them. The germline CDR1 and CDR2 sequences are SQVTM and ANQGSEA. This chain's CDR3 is CSVNPLGDTQYF. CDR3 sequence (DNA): TGCAGCGTCAATCCCCTCGGGGATACGCAGTATTTT.

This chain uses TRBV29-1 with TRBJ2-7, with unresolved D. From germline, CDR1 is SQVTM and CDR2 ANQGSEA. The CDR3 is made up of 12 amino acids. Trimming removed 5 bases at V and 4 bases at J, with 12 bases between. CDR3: CSVLSSAYEQYF. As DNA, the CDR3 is TGCAGCGTTTTGAGCTCAGCTTACGAGCAGTACTTC.

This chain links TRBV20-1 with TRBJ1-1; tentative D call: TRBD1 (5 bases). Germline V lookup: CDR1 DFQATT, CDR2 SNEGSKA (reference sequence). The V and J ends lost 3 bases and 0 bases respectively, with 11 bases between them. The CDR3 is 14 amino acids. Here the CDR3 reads CSASTRGVNTEAFF. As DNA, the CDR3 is TGCAGTGCTAGCACTCGAGGGGTGAACACTGAAGCTTTCTTT.

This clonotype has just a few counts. The DNA of the CDR3 is TGTGCCAGCAGCTTGACAGGCCCTAGAGAGACCCAGTACTTC. Protein: CASSLTGPRETQYF. The V and J genes are TRBV5-6 and TRBJ2-5; D might be TRBD1 (5 bases). Trimming took off 1 base at V and 4 bases at J, with 11 bases between the two ends. Germline V lookup: CDR1 SGHDT, CDR2 YYEEEE. The CDR3 spans 14 residues.

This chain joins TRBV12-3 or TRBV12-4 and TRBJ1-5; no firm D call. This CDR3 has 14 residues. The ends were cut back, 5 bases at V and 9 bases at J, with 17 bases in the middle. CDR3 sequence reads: CASSLQGGLRPQHF. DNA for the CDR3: TGTGCCAGCAGTCTCCAAGGTGGGTTGCGGCCCCAGCATTTT.

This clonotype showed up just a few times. The CDR3 sequence is CASSLGGTGHEKLFF. The CDR3 DNA reads as TGTGCCAGCAGCTTGGGTGGGACAGGGCACGAAAAACTGTTTTTT. J is TRBJ1-4 and V is TRBV5-6; 9 nucleotides match TRBD1. Germline V gene data show CDR1 as SGHDT and CDR2 as YYEEEE. The trim removed 0 bases at V and 8 bases at J, leaving 5 bases unmatched. The CDR3 totals 15 residues.

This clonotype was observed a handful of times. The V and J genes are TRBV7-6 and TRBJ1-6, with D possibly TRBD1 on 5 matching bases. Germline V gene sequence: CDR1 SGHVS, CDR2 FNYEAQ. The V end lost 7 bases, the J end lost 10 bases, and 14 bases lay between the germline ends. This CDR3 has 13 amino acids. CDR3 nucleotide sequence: TGTGCCAGCAACCGGGGACGCCGATCACCCCTCCACTTT. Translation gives CASNRGRRSPLHF.

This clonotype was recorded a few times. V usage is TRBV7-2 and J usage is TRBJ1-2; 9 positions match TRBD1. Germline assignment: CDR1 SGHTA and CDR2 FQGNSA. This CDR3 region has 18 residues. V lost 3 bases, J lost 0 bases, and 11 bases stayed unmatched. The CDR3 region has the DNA TGTGCCAGCAGCTTCAGCTTAGGTACAGGGGGCACTAACTATGGCTACACCTTC. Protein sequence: CASSFSLGTGGTNYGYTF.

The CDR3 nucleotides are TGTGCCAGCAGCGCCCGGGAGTGGACTGAAGCTTTCTTT. Its translation is CASSAREWTEAFF. This chain links TRBV9 with TRBJ1-1; D is undetermined. The CDR3 is 13 amino acids. Germline CDR1 reads SGDLS; CDR2 reads YYNGEE. V lost 3 bases to trimming and J lost 5 bases, with 11 bases between them.

The CDR3 DNA is TGTGCCTGGGTTAGACAGGGGAAGGCCAACGTCCTGACTTTC. Protein sequence: CAWVRQGKANVLTF. The rearrangement links TRBV30 to TRBJ2-6, with TRBD1 identical over 8 bases. Trimming removed 5 bases from V and 6 bases from J; junction bases left unmatched: 6. CDR3 size: 14 residues. Germline V gene sequence: CDR1 GTSNPN, CDR2 SVGIG (reference sequence).

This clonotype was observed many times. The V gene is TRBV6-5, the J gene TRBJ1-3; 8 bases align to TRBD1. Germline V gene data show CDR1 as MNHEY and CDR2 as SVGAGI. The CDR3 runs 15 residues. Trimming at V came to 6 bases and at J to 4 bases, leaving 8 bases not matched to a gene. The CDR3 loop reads CASSLRGLGGNTIYF. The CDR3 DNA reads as TGTGCCAGCAGCCTCAGGGGGCTTGGAGGAAACACCATATATTTT.

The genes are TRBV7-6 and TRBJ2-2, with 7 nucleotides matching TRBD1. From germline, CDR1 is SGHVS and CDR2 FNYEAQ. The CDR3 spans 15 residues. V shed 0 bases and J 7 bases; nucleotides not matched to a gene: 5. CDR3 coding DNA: TGTGCCAGCAGCTTAGCGCCGACAGGGTTCGGGGAGCTGTTTTTT. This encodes CASSLAPTGFGELFF. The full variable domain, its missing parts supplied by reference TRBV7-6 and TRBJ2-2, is GAGVSQSPRYKVTKRGQDVALRCDPISGHVSLYWYRQALGQGPEFLTYFNYEAQQDKSGLPNDRFSAERPEGSISTLTIQRTEQRDSAMYRCASSLAPTGFGELFFGEGSRLTVL.

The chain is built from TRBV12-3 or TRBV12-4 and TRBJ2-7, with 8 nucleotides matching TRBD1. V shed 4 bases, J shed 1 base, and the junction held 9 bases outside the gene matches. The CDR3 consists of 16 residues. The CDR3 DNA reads TGTGCCAGCAGTTCCCCCGGACAGGGTAGATCCTACGAGCAGTACTTC. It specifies CASSSPGQGRSYEQYF.

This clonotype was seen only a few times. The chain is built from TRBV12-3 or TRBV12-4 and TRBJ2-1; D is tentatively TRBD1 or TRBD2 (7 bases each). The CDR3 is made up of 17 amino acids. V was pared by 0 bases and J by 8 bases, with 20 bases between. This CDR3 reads CASSLASGGARDDEQFF. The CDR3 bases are TGTGCCAGCAGTTTAGCGTCAGGGGGGGCAAGGGATGATGAGCAGTTCTTC.